The entry below gives a single TCR beta chain sequence along with its context. Antigen: not known. Germline lookup yields CDR1 MNHEY and CDR2 SVGAGI. CDR3 length equals 15 residues. With V trimmed by 6 bases and J by 3 bases, 10 bases remained unmatched. This record belongs to a study of cytomegalovirus exposure and HLA in healthy donors. It was healthy bone marrow donors who served as donors. Whole-study findings and limits: The CMV antigen specificity of a few CMV-associated chains was confirmed through in vitro analysis.

The PCR employed 60 Vbeta primers together with 13 Jbeta primers. Data came from immunoSEQ multiplex PCR; TCRdb stores just in-frame clones and leaves some out. The sample holds about 140,000 clones, more than 75% seen once. The sequenced sample was PBMCs. The chain recombines TRBV6-5 with TRBJ2-7, with 8 bases that match TRBD1. This receptor was taken from a man aged 18 to 30 in good health and CMV-seronegative. The CDR3, as DNA: TGTGCCAGCAGCCACCCCGGGACAGGTAACTACGAGCAGTACTTC. This sequence encodes CASSHPGTGNYEQYF.